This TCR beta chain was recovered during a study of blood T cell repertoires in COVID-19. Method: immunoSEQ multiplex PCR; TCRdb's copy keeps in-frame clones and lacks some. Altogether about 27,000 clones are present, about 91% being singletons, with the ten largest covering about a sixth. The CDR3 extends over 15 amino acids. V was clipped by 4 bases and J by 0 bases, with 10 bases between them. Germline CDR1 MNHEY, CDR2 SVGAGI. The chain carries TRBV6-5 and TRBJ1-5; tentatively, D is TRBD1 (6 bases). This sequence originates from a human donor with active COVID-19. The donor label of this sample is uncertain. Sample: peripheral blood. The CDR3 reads CASSFTQGSNQPQHF. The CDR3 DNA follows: TGTGCCAGCAGTTTCACACAGGGTAGCAATCAGCCCCAGCATTTT.